A single T cell receptor (beta chain) is shown here with its context. This entry belongs to a study of T-cell memory formation after mild COVID-19. Each CDR3 protein gets one entry after TCRdb re-called the 5' RACE reads with MiXCR. Altogether about 180,000 distinct CDR3 sequences are present, roughly 18% being singletons, with the ten largest covering approximately 4%. The ends were cut back, 2 bases at V and 0 bases at J, with 8 bases in the middle. Germline loops: CDR1 MDHEN, CDR2 SYDVKM. This CDR3 has 14 residues. This receptor was taken from a man aged 18 to 30 who had mild COVID-19 (a few samples of this study predate the infection). Cell type and time point are not known. The chain has TRBV28 and TRBJ2-7; D gene unclear. Sequenced: PBMCs or a T cell subset sorted from them (not recorded which). CDR3 sequence (DNA): TGTGCCAGCAGTTTAGGGCAGGCCTCCTACGAGCAGTACGTC. The encoded protein is CASSLGQASYEQYV.